This TCR beta chain was identified during a study of Graves' ophthalmopathy and Graves' hyperthyroidism. Study-level findings and limits: Most clonotypes expanded in thyroid above 0.001 frequency were present in blood too.

Clinical symptoms and serum thyroxine were used for diagnosis; TRAb, thyroid ultrasound and orbital computed tomography were also relied on. Fresh peripheral blood (approximately 9.5 ml) yielded the PBMCs. Amplification of TCR beta CDR3 regions used RNA transcripts. HTBI-primed RT-PCR formed the first round, and a multiplex PCR formed the second. Each CDR3 protein gets one entry after TCRdb re-called the multiplex PCR reads with MiXCR. The sample includes hundreds of thousands of distinct CDR3 sequences, under 50% seen only once; the top ten take under 3.5%. V was cut by 1 base and J by 6 bases, with 12 bases left in between. This CDR3 comprises 14 residues. This clonotype was found many times. Its antigen is unidentified.

The TCR sequence derives from an adult man with Graves' ophthalmopathy. The sequenced sample was peripheral blood. The chain recombines TRBV12-3 or TRBV12-4 with TRBJ1-2; a possible D gene is TRBD1 (5 bases). The CDR3 reads CASSLEQGRDGYTF. The CDR3 DNA sequence: TGTGCCAGCAGTTTAGAGCAGGGCAGGGATGGCTACACCTTC.